This T cell receptor beta chain was recorded in a study of cytomegalovirus exposure and HLA in healthy donors. The PCR ran on 60 Vbeta and 13 Jbeta primers. Sequenced by immunoSEQ multiplex PCR; TCRdb stores in-frame clones only, minus some. The table lists under 150,000 clones, 75% to 85% of them singletons, with 1% to 1.5% in the top ten. This clone was observed a few times. Its antigen is not identified. Whole-study results and caveats: The sole available immune exposure information was CMV serostatus. From TCR beta sequences, most subjects' HLA-A and HLA-B alleles were reportedly predicted accurately. HLA allele associations emerged for some 16,000 TCR beta sequences in a later analysis, at 0.05 false discovery rate. Earlier analysis yielded a pattern in which most TCR beta V segments were productive about 87% or about 30% of the time.

The sample taken for sequencing was PBMCs. The sequence was obtained from a girl aged 2-15 years in good health and CMV-seronegative.

The CDR3 reads CASSARLDLREQYF. Written as DNA, the CDR3 is TGTGCCAGCAGCGCCAGACTAGACCTGAGGGAGCAGTACTTC. This rearrangement joins TRBV7-6 to TRBJ2-7; possible D gene TRBD2, 6 bases. Germline V gene lookup returns CDR1 SGHVS and CDR2 FNYEAQ. CDR3 length equals 14 residues. Trimming took off 5 bases at V and 7 bases at J, with 18 bases between the two ends.